One and the same sample provided the 32 T cell receptor beta chains below, sequenced in a study of T cells in Graves' hyperthyroidism and ophthalmopathy (dated by TCRdb to about 2019). Library prep was done by multiplex PCR. The sample was run on an Illumina HiSeq 2000. Amplification of TCR beta CDR3 regions was carried out from RNA transcripts. The TCR CDR3 was subjected to a first round of RT-PCR using the HTBI primer set and the Qiagen OneStep RT-PCR kit. The public reads were run again by TCRdb, first through fastp at Q25 and then through MiXCR, and only productive beta chains were kept. Rows are unified per CDR3 protein, each entry keeping the most common DNA and genes. This sample has approximately 630,000 distinct CDR3 sequences in its table, and around 15% of those were observed once. Approximately 3.9% of the sample is taken by the ten largest. Sequencing was done on a sample of blood. These receptors all stem from a woman aged 25 to 39 with Graves' hyperthyroidism.

This clonotype came up a few times. This chain joins TRBV6-1 and TRBJ2-3; D is undetermined. V was trimmed by 6 bases and J by 2 bases, leaving 12 bases between them. Germline CDR1 MNHNS, CDR2 SASEGT. This CDR3 spans 14 amino acids. The DNA of the CDR3 is TGTGCCAGCAGAATCCCTGGTCCCACAGATACGCAGTATTTT. Translating it yields CASRIPGPTDTQYF.

This clonotype was observed at least ten times. The chain links TRBV20-1 to TRBJ2-1; 9 bases are a match to TRBD2. The V segment lost 0 bases and the J segment 7 bases; nucleotides outside the gene matches: 10. Germline CDR1 and CDR2: DFQATT and SNEGSKA (reference sequence). CDR3 length: 16 amino acids. CDR3 DNA: TGCAGTGCTAGAGATGTCAGCGGGAGGCTGGGGAATGAGCAGTTCTTC. Amino acids: CSARDVSGRLGNEQFF.

The chain uses TRBV2 and TRBJ2-7; TRBD2 matches 8 bases. With 7 bases clipped from V and 3 bases from J, the junction kept 8 bases outside the gene matches. From germline, CDR1 is SNHLY and CDR2 FYNNEI. This CDR3 contains 14 residues. Here the CDR3 reads CASTPTSENYEQYF. The CDR3 DNA sequence: TGTGCCAGCACGCCGACTAGCGAAAACTACGAGCAGTACTTC.

Points on this clonotype: This may arise from a read error, as a much more abundant clone is one base away. The rearrangement uses TRBV6-2 or TRBV6-3 and TRBJ2-5; tentative D call: TRBD2 (5 bases). The V end lost 5 bases, the J end lost 5 bases, and 18 bases lay between the germline ends. Germline V gene data show CDR1 as MNHEY and CDR2 as SVGEGT. The CDR3 has 15 residues. The DNA for the CDR3 is TGTGCCAGCAGTGAATCGAGGGCTCCCGGGGAGACCCAGTACTTC. This encodes CASSESRAPGETQYF.

The chain joins TRBV30 to TRBJ1-2, with D maybe TRBD1 (5 bases). The CDR3 has 14 amino acids. Germline CDR1 and CDR2: GTSNPN and SVGIG (reference sequence). V lost 3 bases and J lost 0, with 11 bases in between. CDR3 sequence (DNA): TGTGCCTGGAGCAAGGGGTATTCTAACTATGGCTACACCTTC. This gives the protein CAWSKGYSNYGYTF.

Many counts were recorded for this clonotype. The chain recombines TRBV28 with TRBJ2-7; 7 nucleotides agree with TRBD2. The V segment lost 7 bases and the J segment 1 base; nucleotides outside the gene matches: 4. CDR1 is MDHEN, CDR2 SYDVKM, per germline. The CDR3 is 13 residues long. CDR3 nucleotides: TGTGCCAGCATGAGGGAGGGATCCTACGAGCAGTACTTC. Translating it yields CASMREGSYEQYF.

This clonotype was recorded many times. CDR3 DNA: TGTGCCAGCAGCCACGGATCCTACGAGCAGTACTTC. Its protein is CASSHGSYEQYF. J is TRBJ2-7 and V is TRBV3-1, with D hard to call. The V and J ends lost 3 bases and 1 base respectively, with 4 bases between them. The CDR3 is made up of 12 amino acids. Germline V CDR1 and CDR2: LGHDT, YNNKEL (reference sequence).

This clonotype showed up many times. The chain combines TRBV12-3 or TRBV12-4 with TRBJ1-5; D gene uncertain. The CDR3 spans 13 residues. Trimming removed 3 bases from V and 7 bases from J, with 10 bases in between. The DNA for the CDR3 is TGTGCCAGCAGTTTGATGGAACGACAGCCCCAGCATTTT. Translation: CASSLMERQPQHF.

In the case of this clonotype: This may be a read error: a much more frequent sequence differs by one nucleotide. This chain joins TRBV20-1 and TRBJ2-1; the match to TRBD2 covers 7 bases. This CDR3 comprises 13 residues. Germline V lookup: CDR1 DFQATT, CDR2 SNEGSKA (reference sequence). The CDR3 region is CSARPSGYNEQLF. For the CDR3, the DNA is TGCAGTGCTAGGCCTAGCGGCTACAATGAGCAGCTCTTC.

This clonotype was recorded at least ten times. The V and J genes are TRBV28 and TRBJ2-7, with D possibly being TRBD1 (7 bases). The germline gives CDR1 MDHEN, CDR2 SYDVKM. V was cut by 6 bases and J by 4 bases, with 22 bases left in between. CDR3 length: 16 residues. The CDR3 region is CASRGGGTEMSYEQYF. CDR3 nucleotide sequence: TGTGCCAGCAGGGGGGGCGGGACAGAGATGTCTTACGAGCAGTACTTC.

This clonotype was seen a few times. The V and J genes are TRBV28 and TRBJ2-2; D possibly corresponds to TRBD2 (5 bases). The length of the CDR3 is 18 residues. The V end was cut by 2 bases, the J end by 3 bases, with 19 bases between. From germline, CDR1 is MDHEN and CDR2 SYDVKM. Here the CDR3 DNA reads TGTGCCAGCAGTTTAGACTATGGCCCCGGCGCCCACACCGGGGAGCTGTTTTTT. This codes for CASSLDYGPGAHTGELFF.

The CDR3 region is CASSKTSDGYTF. In nucleotides, the CDR3 is TGTGCCAGCAGCAAAACTAGCGATGGCTACACCTTC. This chain links TRBV11-2 with TRBJ1-2; no firm D call. Trimming removed 5 bases from V and 6 bases from J, with 10 bases in between. CDR3 size: 12 residues. Germline V gene sequence: CDR1 SGHAT, CDR2 FQNNGV.

The J gene is TRBJ2-7, the V gene TRBV20-1; 13 bases map to TRBD2. Germline lookup yields CDR1 DFQATT and CDR2 SNEGSKA (reference sequence). The CDR3 totals 17 residues. The trim removed 3 bases at V and 2 bases at J, leaving 10 bases unmatched. CDR3 coding DNA: TGCAGTGCTAGGACTAGCGGGAGGAGGGGGGGTACCTACGAGCAGTACTTC. This translates into CSARTSGRRGGTYEQYF.

CDR3 DNA: TGTGCCAGCAGCTTAGATTCAGGGGCCGGGGAGCTGTTTTTT. It codes for CASSLDSGAGELFF. The rearrangement joins TRBV11-2 to TRBJ2-2; the D gene is possibly TRBD1 (6 bases). V was shortened by 0 bases and J by 6 bases, with 8 bases between the two germline ends. The CDR3 extends over 14 amino acids. Germline V gives CDR1 SGHAT, CDR2 FQNNGV.

This clonotype was found many times. This sequence joins TRBV28 and TRBJ2-3; D may be TRBD2 (6 bases). Trimming stripped 4 bases from V and 6 bases from J, with 20 bases between. Germline lookup yields CDR1 MDHEN and CDR2 SYDVKM. The CDR3 sequence is 16 residues long. In DNA, the CDR3 is TGTGCCAGCAGTTCAAACCCGGGACTCTCGTACGATACGCAGTATTTT. Protein product: CASSSNPGLSYDTQYF. Together with reference TRBV28 and TRBJ2-3, the CDR3 gives the full variable domain: DVKVTQSSRYLVKRTGEKVFLECVQDMDHENMFWYRQDPGLGLRLIYFSYDVKMKEKGDIPEGYSVSREKKERFSLILESASTNQTSMYLCASSSNPGLSYDTQYFGPGTRLTVL.

This clonotype was seen repeatedly, ten times or more. V and J are TRBV7-2 and TRBJ2-7; TRBD2 matches at 13 bases. There are 17 residues in the CDR3. Per germline, CDR1 SGHTA and CDR2 FQGNSA. The ends lost 1 base at V and 3 bases at J; junction bases unmatched: 6. CDR3 sequence (DNA): TGTGCCAGCAGCTTAGAACTAGCGGGAGGGCCTTTCTACGAGCAGTACTTC. As protein: CASSLELAGGPFYEQYF.

This chain's CDR3 is CSVRAGTGGAGYTF. In nucleotides, the CDR3 is TGCAGCGTACGGGCCGGGACAGGGGGCGCCGGCTACACCTTC. This sequence joins TRBV29-1 and TRBJ1-2, with 12 bases aligning to TRBD1. CDR1 is SQVTM and CDR2 is ANQGSEA in the germline V gene. The CDR3 spans 14 residues. V lost 6 bases, J lost 8 bases, and 10 bases stayed unmatched.

This clonotype was detected a few times. The V gene is TRBV20-1, the J gene TRBJ2-7; either TRBD1 or TRBD2 may supply D (5 bases each). V was pared by 0 bases and J by 7 bases, with 16 bases between. Germline CDR1 is DFQATT and CDR2 is SNEGSKA (reference sequence). The CDR3 covers 14 residues. This CDR3 is CSARDRVGVREQYF. CDR3 coding DNA: TGCAGTGCTAGAGACAGGGTGGGGGTTCGGGAGCAGTACTTC.

In its sample, this clonotype was seen a few times. The chain couples TRBV10-1 to TRBJ2-2; no reliable D call. There are 13 residues in the CDR3. Germline lookup yields CDR1 WNHNN and CDR2 SYGVQD (reference sequence). Trimming cost V 4 bases and J 5 bases, with 8 bases left between them. In DNA, the CDR3 is TGCGCCAGCAGTGCACTTTCAACCGGGGAGCTGTTTTTT. As protein: CASSALSTGELFF.

The sample holds a few counts of this clonotype. The V call is TRBV2, the J call TRBJ2-7; 13 bases line up with TRBD2. V trimming: 6 bases; J trimming: 3 bases; junction bases outside the gene matches: 5. The length of the CDR3 is 15 residues. CDR1 SNHLY and CDR2 FYNNEI come from the germline V gene. The CDR3 sequence is CASSDRTSGSYEQYF. CDR3 in DNA: TGTGCCAGCAGCGATAGGACTAGCGGGAGCTACGAGCAGTACTTC.

This clonotype was detected many times. J is TRBJ2-7 and V is TRBV27, with D unresolved. V lost 5 bases and J 2 bases, leaving 19 bases between the germline ends. Germline assignment: CDR1 MNHEY and CDR2 SMNVEV (reference sequence). This CDR3 has 16 residues. The CDR3 coding sequence is TGTGCCAGCAGTCCCGCCCCCCGACTGCTTACCTACGAGCAGTACTTC. It encodes CASSPAPRLLTYEQYF.

This clonotype has a count of ten or more. The V and J genes are TRBV28 and TRBJ2-1; tentative D call: TRBD2 (6 bases). Germline V gene sequence: CDR1 MDHEN, CDR2 SYDVKM. The CDR3 is 13 residues long. Trimming removed 6 bases at V and 9 bases at J, with 15 bases between. CDR3 nucleotide sequence: TGTGCCAGCAGCCTTCGACTAGTAGGTGAGCAGTTCTTC. Translating it yields CASSLRLVGEQFF.

In its sample, this clonotype was seen a few times. The V call is TRBV7-9, the J call TRBJ1-6; possibly TRBD1 for D (5 bases). The V and J ends lost 5 bases and 3 bases respectively, with 17 bases between them. The CDR3 totals 17 residues. Germline CDR1 SEHNR, CDR2 FQNEAQ (reference sequence). The CDR3 region is CASSTPSGRFYNSPLHF. CDR3 DNA: TGTGCCAGCAGCACCCCTTCAGGGAGGTTCTATAATTCACCCCTCCACTTT.

This clonotype has just a few counts. Being one base from a much bigger clone, this may be a read error. V gene TRBV28 combines with J gene TRBJ2-1; D not resolved. Trimming took 11 bases from V and 3 from J, leaving 5 bases between them. The CDR3 is made up of 10 amino acids. Germline CDR1 reads MDHEN; CDR2 reads SYDVKM. CDR3: CAGGYNEQFF. CDR3 bases: TGTGCCGGTGGCTACAATGAGCAGTTCTTC.

This rearrangement joins TRBV24-1 to TRBJ2-1, with D possibly TRBD1 on 5 matching bases. Looked up from germline, CDR1 is KGHDR and CDR2 is SFDVKD. Deletions cut 0 bases from V and 12 bases from J, with 11 bases between. This CDR3 has 13 residues. The CDR3 loop reads CATSDLIGVGQFF. In DNA form, the CDR3 reads TGTGCCACCAGTGATTTGATAGGGGTCGGGCAGTTCTTC.

This clonotype was seen at least ten times. CDR3 in DNA: TGTGCCAGCAGCCAAAGGACCAGCTATAATTCACCCCTCCACTTT. This sequence encodes CASSQRTSYNSPLHF. The chain combines TRBV28 with TRBJ1-6; D remains ambiguous. Germline CDR1 MDHEN, CDR2 SYDVKM. V was shortened by 6 bases and J by 3 bases, with 12 bases between the two germline ends. This CDR3 spans 15 amino acids. The full variable domain, its missing parts supplied by reference TRBV28 and TRBJ1-6, is DVKVTQSSRYLVKRTGEKVFLECVQDMDHENMFWYRQDPGLGLRLIYFSYDVKMKEKGDIPEGYSVSREKKERFSLILESASTNQTSMYLCASSQRTSYNSPLHFGNGTRLTVT.

There are many counts of this clonotype. The chain is built from TRBV12-3 or TRBV12-4 and TRBJ2-7, with D unresolved. With 5 bases removed from V and 2 bases from J, the gap between germline ends came to 13 bases. CDR3 length: 14 amino acids. The CDR3, as DNA: TGTGCCAGCAGTAATTTGAATGGGGCCTACGAGCAGTACTTC. As protein: CASSNLNGAYEQYF.

This clonotype turned up a few times. The chain joins TRBV4-1 to TRBJ1-5; 8 nucleotides agree with TRBD1. CDR1 and CDR2 (germline): MGHRA, YSYEKL. The CDR3 covers 16 residues. Unmatched junction bases numbered 9, after V lost 2 bases and J lost 6 bases. The CDR3 nucleotides are TGCGCCAGCAGCCAACCTGGACAGGGCAAGGGTCAGCCCCAGCATTTT. It codes for CASSQPGQGKGQPQHF.

This clonotype was counted ten times or more. The chain links TRBV12-3 or TRBV12-4 to TRBJ1-4; possibly TRBD1 for D (5 bases). The CDR3 covers 15 residues. Trimming stripped 6 bases from V and 0 bases from J, with 11 bases between. The CDR3 reads CASSWDLPTNEKLFF. Here the CDR3 DNA reads TGTGCCAGCAGCTGGGACCTTCCAACTAATGAAAAACTGTTTTTT.

This clonotype was counted ten times or more. In DNA form, the CDR3 reads TGTGCCAGCAGTCGACTAGCGGGAGAAGAGACCCAGTACTTC. Its translation: CASSRLAGEETQYF. The rearrangement uses TRBV6-1 and TRBJ2-5; 12 bases align to TRBD2. V dropped 5 bases and J dropped 3; count of bases not matched to a gene: 1. The CDR3 is made up of 14 amino acids. Germline loops: CDR1 MNHNS, CDR2 SASEGT.

The chain couples TRBV29-1 to TRBJ1-1; 7 bases fit TRBD1. This CDR3 spans 12 amino acids. Germline V gene sequence: CDR1 SQVTM, CDR2 ANQGSEA. The J segment lost 6 bases and the V segment lost 5 bases, leaving 6 bases of the junction unmatched. Written as DNA, the CDR3 is TGCAGCGTTTATCTACAGGGGCCTGAAGCTTTCTTT. Translating gives CSVYLQGPEAFF. Looking up the rest from reference TRBV29-1 and TRBJ1-1 gives the full variable domain: SAVISQKPSRDICQRGTSLTIQCQVDSQVTMMFWYRQQPGQSLTLIATANQGSEATYESGFVIDKFPISRPNLTFSTLTVSNMSPEDSSIYLCSVYLQGPEAFFGQGTRLTVV.

J is TRBJ2-7 and V is TRBV9; TRBD2 agrees at 15 bases. This CDR3 contains 17 residues. J was trimmed by 6 bases and V by 0 bases; bases with no gene match: 7. Germline V gene sequence: CDR1 SGDLS, CDR2 YYNGEE. CDR3 sequence reads: CASSVDGLAGGLGEQYF. The CDR3 nucleotides are TGTGCCAGCAGCGTAGATGGACTAGCGGGAGGGCTGGGCGAGCAGTACTTC.